This T cell receptor (beta chain) appears in the sequencing data of a study of blood T cell repertoires in COVID-19. Between the trimmed V and J ends, which lost 8 bases and 2 bases, there was a span of 23 bases. The CDR3 is 17 residues long. Germline values: CDR1 MDHEN, CDR2 SYDVKM. As processed by the authors: Scientists estimated how many nucleated cells there were by amplifying reference gene primers. Repertoires were generated with immunoSEQ multiplex PCR, while TCRdb's copy carries only in-frame clones and drops some. Clone size and V and J calls were adopted from that table, with D and trimming inferred from the DNA. The data show a few hundred thousand clones, more than 75% seen once.

The origin of this receptor is a woman aged 45-65 years with acute or convalescent COVID-19. The sequenced sample was peripheral blood. This chain uses TRBV28 with TRBJ2-3, with a tentative D call TRBD2 (6 bases). The DNA of the CDR3 is TGTGCCAGCGGGGTTTCTGGGGGGATTGGGACCACAGATACGCAGTATTTT. Its translation: CASGVSGGIGTTDTQYF.